This TCR beta chain came from a study of radiotherapy plus CTLA-4 blockade in lung cancer (dated by TCRdb to the late 2010s). With regard to the full study: Among the enrolled patients, approximately 18% had an objective response, and 31% reached disease control. Paper-wide results and their limitations: TCR clones derived from tumors expanded in peripheral blood after treatment with radiotherapy and ipilimumab. Early dynamic changes in blood T cell clones, together with increased serum interferon-beta after radiation, were reported as the strongest predictors of response.

Focal radiation therapy combined with CTLA-4 blockade (ipilimumab) was tested in patients with chemo-refractory metastatic non-small-cell lung cancer. As regards this clone: The specificity of this receptor is unknown. No base quality values were provided; no much bigger clone lies one nucleotide off.

The germline V gene yields SGHRS for CDR1 and YFSETQ for CDR2. Trimming takes 2 bases off V and 1 base off J; junction bases not matched to a gene: 3. Measured from the cysteine to the phenylalanine, the CDR3 is 15 residues long. The kept DNA is CDR3 alone, 45 bases in frame from the first base. The receptor library was made with the immunoSEQ multiplex PCR assay. Here the immuneACCESS table is served through TCRdb, limited to in-frame sequences with V and J called. Missing clones are a known gap in these copies; in checked studies unresolved V genes cover under half, and the rest lacks a known reason. The sample records tens of thousands of clones, roughly 76% of which are singletons. Together, the top ten hold around 10% of the sample.

The sequence links TRBV5-1 to TRBJ2-3; TRBD1 matches 8 bases in the middle. This TCR derives from a human donor with non-small cell lung cancer who had stable disease on radiotherapy plus ipilimumab. The material was peripheral blood, obtained from a patient treated with radiotherapy plus ipilimumab. The CDR3 protein: CASSFRTGRTDTQYF. The nucleotide sequence reads TGCGCCAGCAGCTTCCGGACAGGGCGCACAGATACGCAGTATTTT.